A selection of T cell receptor beta chains follows, all from one sample in a study of shared clonotypes between healthy human individuals. Libraries were prepared by immunoSEQ multiplex PCR; TCRdb keeps only in-frame clonotypes and omits some of them. The sample lists some 2,500,000 clones, roughly 90% occurring once. The sequenced sample consisted of naive CD4+ T cells from PBMCs. These receptors were obtained from a man between 18 and 29 years old in good health. Some clones in this sample may be carry-over from other donors' samples. The CDR3 runs from the conserved cysteine through the conserved F or W. Each record gives: V gene, D gene, J gene, clone size, CDR3 DNA, CDR3 protein. D genes are given only for firm matches. The size field is filled for only some rows; it gives once, few, many or a size class.

>TRBV27|.|TRBJ2-2|.
TGTGCCAGCGGTACAGGGTCCGGGGAGCTGTTTTTT
CASGTGSGELFF
>TRBV5-4|.|TRBJ1-2|.
TGTGCCAGCAGACGGGACACTGCGGGCTACACCTTC
CASRRDTAGYTF
>TRBV9|.|TRBJ1-1|few
TGTGCCAGCAGCGGGATGACAGTGAACACTGAAGCTTTCTTT
CASSGMTVNTEAFF
>TRBV19|.|TRBJ2-2|.
TGTGCCAGCATGGGAACTAGTTTGGGTTCCGGGGAGCTGTTTTTT
CASMGTSLGSGELFF
>TRBV25-1|.|TRBJ2-2|.
TGTGCCAGCAGCGCCCATTACGGGGAGCTGTTTTTT
CASSAHYGELFF
>TRBV5-1|.|TRBJ2-2|.
TGCGCCAGCAGCTTGATTCTAGGGGGGAACACCGGGGAGCTGTTTTTT
CASSLILGGNTGELFF
>TRBV5-1|TRBD2|TRBJ2-3|.
TGCGCCAGCAGCCCCCCTAGCGGGACCACAGATACGCAGTATTTT
CASSPPSGTTDTQYF
>TRBV28|.|TRBJ1-1|.
TGTGCCAGCAGTACCCAGGGTCAGCACACTGAAGCTTTCTTT
CASSTQGQHTEAFF
>TRBV6-1|.|TRBJ1-1|.
TGTGCCAGCAGTGAGGTAGGGGGCACTGAAGCTTTCTTT
CASSEVGGTEAFF
>TRBV10-3|.|TRBJ1-6|.
TGTGCCACCAGCCAAGGGAATTCACCCCTCCACTTT
CATSQGNSPLHF
>TRBV18|.|TRBJ1-5|.
TGTGCCAGCTCACCAGGGATTAATCAGCCCCAGCATTTT
CASSPGINQPQHF
>TRBV27|.|TRBJ2-2|.
TGTGCCAGCAGTTCCCGACAGTACACCGGGGAGCTGTTTTTT
CASSSRQYTGELFF
>TRBV6-1|.|TRBJ1-1|.
TGTGCCAGCAACCAGGGATCTATGAACACTGAAGCTTTCTTT
CASNQGSMNTEAFF
>TRBV19|.|TRBJ2-7|.
TGTGCCAGTACCTCCTCCGCAGCAGGGCCCTTC
CASTSSAAGPF
>TRBV29-1|.|TRBJ1-2|.
TGCAGCGTTGAACCCCTCAAGGATGGCTACACCTTC
CSVEPLKDGYTF
>TRBV18|.|TRBJ2-5|.
TGTGCCAGCTCACCACAGGATTTGGGAACCCTGGAGACCCAGTACTTC
CASSPQDLGTLETQYF
>TRBV5-1|.|TRBJ1-1|.
TGCGCCAGCAGTCCTGTGGGGGGAATGAACACTGAAGCTTTCTTT
CASSPVGGMNTEAFF
>TRBV7-2|.|TRBJ2-1|.
TGTGCCAGCAGCTTAGAGGGGACAGAGCAGTTCTTC
CASSLEGTEQFF
>TRBV28|.|TRBJ1-1|.
TGTGCCAGCAGTCTCCCCGAGGGGGTTAGCTCTGAAGCTTTCTTT
CASSLPEGVSSEAFF
>TRBV4-1|.|TRBJ1-2|.
TGCGCCAGCAGCCAAGATTTTCCGGACATCAATGGCTACACCTTC
CASSQDFPDINGYTF
>TRBV29-1|TRBD1|TRBJ1-1|.
TGCAGCGTTGAACGGAGACAGGGTAAAGTAGCTTTCTTT
CSVERRQGKVAFF
>TRBV5-4|TRBD1|TRBJ1-6|.
TGTGCCAGCAGCTTAGGACAGGGGGTAACTAATTCACCCCTCCACTTT
CASSLGQGVTNSPLHF
>TRBV9|TRBD1|TRBJ1-2|.
TGTGCCAGCAGCGCCCGGGACAGGGGCGACGGCTACACCTTC
CASSARDRGDGYTF
>TRBV7-3|.|TRBJ2-5|.
TGTGCCAGCAGCTTAGCGGGACAGCTGGCGGGAAGCGAGACCCAGTACTTC
CASSLAGQLAGSETQYF
>TRBV27|TRBD1|TRBJ2-7|.
TGTGCCAGCAATTCCCGACAGGGGAGGAACGAGCAGTACTTC
CASNSRQGRNEQYF
>TRBV7-7|.|TRBJ2-7|.
TGTGCCAGCAGCTTCGGTCTCTCGCCGAACTACGAGCAGTACTTC
CASSFGLSPNYEQYF
>TRBV5-1|TRBD1|TRBJ2-7|.
TGCGCCAGCAGCTTGGGACAGGGTTATACCTACGAGCAGTACTTC
CASSLGQGYTYEQYF
>TRBV6-6|.|TRBJ2-3|.
TGTGCCAGCAGCTCCCCCGTTGGGGGGGATACGCAGTATTTT
CASSSPVGGDTQYF
>TRBV6-5|.|TRBJ1-2|.
TGTGCCAGCAGTTTCCGGGATGCCTATGGCTACACCTTC
CASSFRDAYGYTF
>TRBV4-3|TRBD1|TRBJ2-5|.
TGCGCCAGCAGCCAAGACCTACAGGGGGCCCAAGAGACCCAGTACTTC
CASSQDLQGAQETQYF
>TRBV11-1|TRBD2|TRBJ2-1|.
TGTGCCAGCAGCTTTTCGGGGCTAGCGGGAGGCCAGCAGTTCTTC
CASSFSGLAGGQQFF
>TRBV4-1|TRBD2|TRBJ2-7|.
TGCGCCAGCAGCCGAGAGGCTAGCGGGACCTACGAGCAGTACTTC
CASSREASGTYEQYF
>TRBV28|.|TRBJ2-3|.
TGTGCCAGCAGAGTAGGGGGGACCGCCCTGGGCACAGATACGCAGTATTTT
CASRVGGTALGTDTQYF
>TRBV27|.|TRBJ1-1|once
TGTGCCAGCAGTTTTGGGACCATGAACACTGAAGCTTTCTTT
CASSFGTMNTEAFF